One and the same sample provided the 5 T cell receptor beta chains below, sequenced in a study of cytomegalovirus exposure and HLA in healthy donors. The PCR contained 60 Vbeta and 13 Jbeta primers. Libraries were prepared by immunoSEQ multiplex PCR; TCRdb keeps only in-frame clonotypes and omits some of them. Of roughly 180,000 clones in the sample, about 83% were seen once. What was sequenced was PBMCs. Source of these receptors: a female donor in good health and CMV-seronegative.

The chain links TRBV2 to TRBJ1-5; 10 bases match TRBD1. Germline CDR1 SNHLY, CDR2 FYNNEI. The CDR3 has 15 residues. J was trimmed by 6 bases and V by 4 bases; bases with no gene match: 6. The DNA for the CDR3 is TGTGCCAGCAGTGCCGGGACAGGGGTTTTTCAGCCCCAGCATTTT. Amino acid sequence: CASSAGTGVFQPQHF.

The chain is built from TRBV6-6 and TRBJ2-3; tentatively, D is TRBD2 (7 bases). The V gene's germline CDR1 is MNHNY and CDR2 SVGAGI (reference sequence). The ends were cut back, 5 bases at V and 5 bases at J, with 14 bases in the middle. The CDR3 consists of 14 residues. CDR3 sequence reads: CASSLPGEGDTQYF. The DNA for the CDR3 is TGTGCCAGCAGTCTCCCAGGGGAGGGAGATACGCAGTATTTT.

Here the CDR3 reads CASSRLPSGQGLDEQYF. CDR3 nucleotides: TGCGCCAGCAGCCGACTCCCATCGGGACAGGGGTTAGACGAGCAGTACTTC. The rearrangement uses TRBV4-1 and TRBJ2-7; TRBD1 agrees at 10 bases. The CDR3 extends over 17 amino acids. In germline, CDR1 is MGHRA, CDR2 YSYEKL. V lost 4 bases to trimming and J lost 5 bases; unmatched junction nucleotides: 14.

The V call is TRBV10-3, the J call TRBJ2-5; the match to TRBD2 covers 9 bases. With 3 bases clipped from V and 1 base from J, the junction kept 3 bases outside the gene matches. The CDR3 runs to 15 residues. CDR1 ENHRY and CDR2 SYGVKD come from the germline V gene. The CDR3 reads CAISESGGTQETQYF. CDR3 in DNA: TGTGCCATCAGTGAAAGCGGGGGGACCCAAGAGACCCAGTACTTC.

The CDR3 sequence is CASSAEVSNQPQHF. In nucleotides, the CDR3 is TGTGCCAGCAGTGCGGAGGTGAGCAATCAGCCCCAGCATTTT. The chain is built from TRBV6-1 and TRBJ1-5, with D unclear. The CDR3 runs 14 residues. V dropped 4 bases and J dropped 1 base, with 8 bases sitting between them. Germline V gene sequence: CDR1 MNHNS, CDR2 SASEGT.